A single sample gave rise to the 6 T cell receptor beta chains below, sequenced in a study of cytomegalovirus exposure and HLA in healthy donors. Researchers ran the PCR with 60 Vbeta and 13 Jbeta primers. Sequencing was performed with immunoSEQ multiplex PCR; in TCRdb, only in-frame clones are kept and a portion is missing. The data contain fewer than 140,000 clones, 60% to 80% of them singletons. Source material: PBMCs. The receptors here all came from a boy aged 10-17 years in good health and CMV-seronegative.

This rearrangement joins TRBV4-1 to TRBJ2-5; TRBD1 matches 8 bases. The germline V gene encodes CDR1 MGHRA and CDR2 YSYEKL. The CDR3 is 16 residues long. V trimming: 1 base; J trimming: 5 bases; junction bases outside the gene matches: 9. DNA for the CDR3: TGCGCCAGCAGCCAAGGGACAGGGATTCGTTCGGAGACCCAGTACTTC. The encoded protein is CASSQGTGIRSETQYF.

This clone was detected a few times. The rearrangement joins TRBV13 to TRBJ2-5, with TRBD2 identical over 9 bases. The CDR3 totals 12 residues. V was clipped by 3 bases and J by 7 bases; unmatched bases: 0. Looked up from germline, CDR1 is PRHDT and CDR2 is FYEKMQ (reference sequence). CDR3 region: CASSLRGGTQYF. The DNA of the CDR3 is TGTGCCAGCAGCTTGCGGGGGGGGACCCAGTACTTC. Using reference TRBV13 and TRBJ2-5 for the parts outside the CDR3, the full variable domain is AAGVIQSPRHLIKEKRETATLKCYPIPRHDTVYWYQQGPGQDPQFLISFYEKMQSDKGSIPDRFSAQQFSDYHSELNMSSLELGDSALYFCASSLRGGTQYFGPGTRLLVL.

This clone was picked up a small number of times. The rearrangement links TRBV4-3 to TRBJ1-4, with TRBD1 matching over 9 bases. With V trimmed by 4 bases and J by 4 bases, 7 bases remained unmatched. The CDR3 extends over 16 amino acids. Germline values: CDR1 LGHNA, CDR2 YSLEER. CDR3 loop: CASSPLGQGFNEKLFF. The DNA of the CDR3 is TGCGCCAGCAGCCCATTAGGACAGGGGTTTAATGAAAAACTGTTTTTT.

This chain uses TRBV30 with TRBJ1-6, with 8 bases fitting TRBD1. CDR1 and CDR2 from the germline V gene are GTSNPN and SVGIG (reference sequence). V gave up 3 bases and J gave up 0 bases; unmatched junction bases: 19. There are 21 residues in the CDR3. CDR3 nucleotides: TGTGCCTGGAGCCTGTGGCGAACAGGGGGAACCCCCAACTCCTATAATTCACCCCTCCACTTT. This translates into CAWSLWRTGGTPNSYNSPLHF.

This clone appeared a few times. The rearrangement links TRBV10-2 to TRBJ1-6; TRBD1 agrees at 8 bases. V lost 2 bases, J lost 10 bases, and 7 bases stayed unmatched. The CDR3 loop spans 15 amino acids. Per the germline V gene, CDR1 is WSHSY and CDR2 is SAAADI. The CDR3 region has the DNA TGCGCCAGCAGTGAGGACAGGGGAAGGGCATCACCCCTCCACTTT. It specifies CASSEDRGRASPLHF.

The chain recombines TRBV13 with TRBJ1-3, with 7 bases identical to TRBD1. The V segment lost 5 bases and the J segment 4 bases; nucleotides outside the gene matches: 8. Germline V gives CDR1 PRHDT, CDR2 FYEKMQ (reference sequence). The CDR3 runs 15 residues. The CDR3, as DNA: TGTGCCAGCAGCCCCAGGGGGTCGGGCGGAAACACCATATATTTT. Its protein product is CASSPRGSGGNTIYF.